The clone carrying this TCR beta chain was observed once. Enrollees, roughly 18 to 90 years old, lived in about two dozen US areas. Categorization into cohorts depended on clinical history that participants reported. Donors of Cohort 3 who recovered were those that had two negative PCRs, clearance, or symptom resolution. The entry originates in a study of blood T cell repertoires in COVID-19. Authors' processing steps: Amplification of reference gene primers was used by the study to estimate nucleated cell counts. Assay: immunoSEQ multiplex PCR; the TCRdb copy retains only in-frame clones and omits some. V and J calls and clone size follow that table, whereas D and trimming were derived from the DNA. The sample comprises about 300,000 clones, about nine tenths of which are singletons, and about 4.2% rests with the top ten. The sequenced sample was PBMCs or T cells enriched from blood (not recorded which). The TCR sequence derives from a man aged 25 to 40 who had recovered from COVID-19.

As DNA, the CDR3 is TGTGCCAGCAGCCCCCTGGGACCAGGACTAGCATGGGCCGGGGAGCTGTTTTTT. Translated: CASSPLGPGLAWAGELFF. The rearrangement uses TRBV5-4 and TRBJ2-2; the match to TRBD2 covers 8 bases. The V and J ends lost 4 bases and 6 bases, in that order; junction bases with no gene match: 17. The germline gives CDR1 SGHNT, CDR2 YYREEE (reference sequence). This CDR3 has 18 amino acids.